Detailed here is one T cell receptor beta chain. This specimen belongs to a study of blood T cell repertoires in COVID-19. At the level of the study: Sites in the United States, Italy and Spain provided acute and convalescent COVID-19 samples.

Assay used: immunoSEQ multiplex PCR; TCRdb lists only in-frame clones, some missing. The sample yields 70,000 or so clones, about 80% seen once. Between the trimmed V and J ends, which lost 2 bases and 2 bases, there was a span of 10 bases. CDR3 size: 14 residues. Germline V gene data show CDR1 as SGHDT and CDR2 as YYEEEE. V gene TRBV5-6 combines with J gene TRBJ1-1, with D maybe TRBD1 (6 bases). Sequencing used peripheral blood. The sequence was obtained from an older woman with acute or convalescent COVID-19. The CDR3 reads CASSLWGRNTEAFF. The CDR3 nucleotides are TGTGCCAGCAGCTTATGGGGGCGAAACACTGAAGCTTTCTTT.